Below, 20 T cell receptor beta chains from the same sample are listed, as sequenced in a study of OX40 agonist ivuxolimab in advanced cancers. This table comes from immunoSEQ multiplex PCR, and its TCRdb copy is limited to in-frame clones, with some not included. The sample records roughly 40,000 clones, roughly 87% being singletons. The input for sequencing was CD4+ or CD8+ T cells sorted from blood, taken in a trial of the OX40 agonist ivuxolimab. All receptors come from an adult with an advanced solid tumor such as melanoma, head and neck, liver or kidney cancer.

The J gene is TRBJ1-5, the V gene TRBV6-1; no firm D call. The CDR3 extends over 15 amino acids. Looked up from germline, CDR1 is MNHNS and CDR2 is SASEGT. V shed 5 bases and J shed 1 base, with 12 bases lying between them. The CDR3 sequence: CASSLSAGSNQPQHF. For the CDR3, the DNA is TGTGCCAGCAGTTTATCGGCTGGGAGCAATCAGCCCCAGCATTTT.

The chain couples TRBV5-4 to TRBJ1-2; 10 bases agree with TRBD1. Germline assignment: CDR1 SGHNT and CDR2 YYREEE (reference sequence). CDR3 length: 15 residues. Trimming removed 4 bases from V and 1 base from J; junction bases left unmatched: 4. CDR3 sequence: CASSGDRGNNYGYTF. CDR3 in DNA: TGTGCCAGCAGCGGGGACAGGGGTAATAACTATGGCTACACCTTC.

For the CDR3, the DNA is TGTGCCAGCAGCTTAGTGATACGGGAATCTAACTATGGCTACACCTTC. Its protein product is CASSLVIRESNYGYTF. The chain has TRBV7-9 and TRBJ1-2, with D unclear. Looked up from germline, CDR1 is SEHNR and CDR2 is FQNEAQ (reference sequence). V lost 1 base to trimming and J lost 0 bases, with 12 bases between them. The CDR3 sequence is 16 residues long. The complete variable domain, with remaining parts taken from reference TRBV7-9 and TRBJ1-2, reads DTGVSQNPRHKITKRGQNVTFRCDPISEHNRLYWYRQTLGQGPEFLTYFQNEAQLEKSRLLSDRFSAERPKGSFSTLEIQRTEQGDSAMYLCASSLVIRESNYGYTFGSGTRLTVV.

The rearrangement uses TRBV28 and TRBJ1-2; tentative D call: TRBD1 (5 bases). The length of the CDR3 is 12 residues. Trimming took off 8 bases at V and 6 bases at J, with 13 bases between the two ends. CDR1 is MDHEN and CDR2 is SYDVKM in the germline V gene. CDR3 loop: CASASGSNGYTF. The CDR3 DNA follows: TGTGCCAGCGCGTCAGGGAGTAATGGCTACACCTTC.

The V gene is TRBV4-2, the J gene TRBJ2-1; 7 nucleotides agree with TRBD1. The V gene's germline CDR1 is LGHNA and CDR2 YNFKEQ. This CDR3 is built from 14 residues. V was clipped by 4 bases and J by 9 bases; unmatched bases: 9. CDR3 DNA: TGTGCCAGCAGCCCGGAGACAGGGTCCTTTGAGCAGTTCTTC. Translated, it gives CASSPETGSFEQFF.

The chain carries TRBV7-9 and TRBJ1-2; D ambiguous. The length of the CDR3 is 14 residues. The germline V gene encodes CDR1 SEHNR and CDR2 FQNEAQ (reference sequence). Deletions cut 3 bases from V and 4 bases from J, with 12 bases between. CDR3 DNA: TGTGCCAGCAGCTTCGGTTCACCCCCCTATGGCTACACCTTC. Protein sequence: CASSFGSPPYGYTF.

The V and J genes are TRBV4-2 and TRBJ1-5; D is unclear. The V end lost 0 bases, the J end lost 4 bases, and 13 bases lay between the germline ends. The length of the CDR3 is 16 residues. CDR1 and CDR2 (germline): LGHNA, YNFKEQ. CDR3 region: CASSQDRGVGNQPQHF. Here the CDR3 DNA reads TGTGCCAGCAGCCAAGATCGGGGAGTGGGAAATCAGCCCCAGCATTTT.

The V and J genes are TRBV5-1 and TRBJ2-7; 9 nucleotides agree with TRBD1. After removal of 4 bases from V and 2 bases from J, the junction contained 4 bases not matched to a gene. The CDR3 has 14 amino acids. Looked up from germline, CDR1 is SGHRS and CDR2 is YFSETQ. The CDR3 bases are TGCGCCAGCAGCACCGGGACAGGGCCCTACGAGCAGTACTTC. Its protein product is CASSTGTGPYEQYF.

This clone was picked up a small number of times. The CDR3 protein is CAISESMASGDENEQFF. For the CDR3, the DNA is TGTGCCATCAGTGAGTCGATGGCTAGCGGGGATGAGAATGAGCAGTTCTTC. This chain connects TRBV10-3 to TRBJ2-1, with 9 bases matching TRBD2. The CDR3 has 17 amino acids. CDR1 is ENHRY and CDR2 is SYGVKD in the germline V gene. J gave up 7 bases and V 0 bases, and 10 bases lay outside the gene matches.

This chain connects TRBV16 to TRBJ2-5; no reliable D call. Germline V gene data show CDR1 as KGHSY and CDR2 as FQNENV. V was trimmed by 4 bases and J by 1 base, leaving 13 bases between them. CDR3 size: 15 residues. The CDR3: CASSPDLDGQETQYF. The CDR3 DNA sequence: TGTGCCAGCAGCCCGGATTTGGACGGCCAAGAGACCCAGTACTTC.

The rearrangement uses TRBV6-5 and TRBJ1-5; D ambiguous. V shed 6 bases and J shed 2 bases, with 8 bases lying between them. The germline V gene encodes CDR1 MNHEY and CDR2 SVGAGI. The CDR3 has 13 amino acids. The CDR3 DNA follows: TGTGCCAGCAGGAGGTCCGGCAATCAGCCCCAGCATTTT. The encoded protein is CASRRSGNQPQHF.

This clone was seen just once. The chain employs TRBV27 and TRBJ1-2; 9 nucleotides agree with TRBD1. Trimming at V came to 4 bases and at J to 1 base, leaving 10 bases not matched to a gene. Looked up from germline, CDR1 is MNHEY and CDR2 is SMNVEV (reference sequence). This CDR3 region has 17 residues. Here the CDR3 DNA reads TGTGCCAGCAGTTGGACCGGACAGGGGAAACATAACTATGGCTACACCTTC. Protein: CASSWTGQGKHNYGYTF.

This clone occurred a few times. The chain carries TRBV6-4 and TRBJ2-1; the match to TRBD2 covers 11 bases. CDR1 and CDR2 (germline): MRHNA, SNTAGT. CDR3 length: 14 residues. Unmatched junction bases numbered 1, after V lost 3 bases and J lost 6 bases. CDR3 sequence: CASSDSGGANEQFF. In nucleotides, the CDR3 is TGTGCCAGCAGTGATAGCGGGGGGGCCAATGAGCAGTTCTTC.

The chain employs TRBV6-5 and TRBJ1-1; D perhaps matches TRBD1 (6 bases). The CDR3 is 14 residues long. Trimming shortened V by 8 bases and J by 1 base, and 14 bases separated the two germline ends. Germline V gene data show CDR1 as MNHEY and CDR2 as SVGAGI. The CDR3 nucleotides read TGTGCCAGCCGATTCACACAGGGGAACACTGAAGCTTTCTTT. Translating it yields CASRFTQGNTEAFF.

The chain employs TRBV2 and TRBJ1-1; tentative D call: TRBD1 (5 bases). Germline V gene data show CDR1 as SNHLY and CDR2 as FYNNEI. V was pared by 3 bases and J by 8 bases, with 16 bases between. The CDR3 runs 14 residues. CDR3 coding DNA: TGTGCCAGCAGTGAGGGGCGAGAGAAAGAAGAAGCTTTCTTT. As protein: CASSEGREKEEAFF.

This chain joins TRBV30 and TRBJ2-7, with no clear D. CDR1 GTSNPN and CDR2 SVGIG come from the germline V gene (reference sequence). The CDR3 contains 13 residues. The V gene lost 3 bases and the J gene lost 5 bases, with 14 bases spanning the gap. The CDR3 loop reads CAWRKDALNEQYF. The CDR3 coding sequence is TGTGCCTGGAGGAAAGACGCGTTGAACGAGCAGTACTTC.

The chain has TRBV7-9 and TRBJ1-3; 8 bases map to TRBD1. The CDR3 loop spans 15 amino acids. V shed 5 bases, J shed 3 bases, and the junction held 6 bases outside the gene matches. Looked up from germline, CDR1 is SEHNR and CDR2 is FQNEAQ (reference sequence). CDR3: CASSAQGASGNTIYF. The DNA of the CDR3 is TGTGCCAGCAGCGCTCAGGGGGCTAGTGGAAACACCATATATTTT.

The table lists this clone with a few counts. The chain recombines TRBV30 with TRBJ1-1, with TRBD1 identical over 11 bases. The CDR3 loop spans 14 amino acids. Trimming at V came to 1 base and at J to 5 bases, leaving 3 bases not matched to a gene. CDR1 is GTSNPN, CDR2 SVGIG, per germline (reference sequence). The CDR3 sequence is CAWSGGQGVTEAFF. Written as DNA, the CDR3 is TGTGCCTGGAGTGGGGGACAGGGGGTGACTGAAGCTTTCTTT.

The chain is built from TRBV4-2 and TRBJ2-1; D gene uncertain. Germline lookup yields CDR1 LGHNA and CDR2 YNFKEQ. Trimming removed 8 bases from V and 7 bases from J, with 12 bases in between. There are 12 residues in the CDR3. The CDR3 region has the DNA TGTGCCAGCGGGTCCATCGGAAATGAGCAGTTCTTC. It is translated as CASGSIGNEQFF.

This clone came up once. The V and J genes are TRBV4-1 and TRBJ2-2; possibly TRBD2 for D (5 bases). The V and J ends lost 0 bases and 5 bases respectively, with 13 bases between them. Germline CDR1 is MGHRA and CDR2 is YSYEKL. The CDR3 has 16 amino acids. The CDR3 reads CASSQDSSVITGELFF. The CDR3 DNA follows: TGCGCCAGCAGCCAAGATAGTAGCGTAATAACCGGGGAGCTGTTTTTT.